The present entry profiles one T cell receptor beta chain with its context. Its antigen is currently not known. Qualities for individual bases were not recorded, and no much larger clone is one base off. The cohort was made up of 500 to 850 healthy bone marrow donors. At the time of sampling, every cohort member was nominally healthy, though immune exposures that went unrecorded were likely present. CMV serostatus was recorded as positive for some 300 and negative for about half of the 666 cohort members, whereas no CMV serostatus was recorded for the donor in question. Every donor gave a peripheral blood sample, and the peripheral blood mononuclear cells from that sample were used for TCR beta sequencing. Genomic DNA was extracted from the blood cell samples with the Qiagen DNeasy Blood Extraction Kit. The data originate from a study of cytomegalovirus exposure and HLA in healthy donors (dated by TCRdb to about 2017). Concerning the study at large: An earlier analysis of several hundred of the donors reported 276 Gb of sequence data and 117 million unique TCR beta sequences obtained from about 200 million T cells. Roughly 5 DR-DQ haplotypes were handled as single units for association and clustering because linkage in the cohort was strong. An earlier analysis of 587 of the donors used high-throughput TCR beta sequencing to judge whether each TCR beta V gene segment behaved as functional or pseudogenic. The study aimed to test whether signatures of past pathogen exposure could be identified by cataloging public T cell receptors. Typing coverage differed by locus: A, B, C, DRB1 and DQB1 were typed in roughly 629-630 donors, DQA1 in about 500, DPA1 in some 570, and DPB1 in 400 to 490. In a later genetic analysis, genome-wide SNP genotypes for 398 of the 666 donors were used, and that subset was treated as a discovery cohort. The study combined high-throughput TCR immunosequencing, statistical association of individual TCRs with disease status, and machine learning to predict cytomegalovirus infection status. Across some 400 genotyped donors of the cohort, an average of approximately 240,000 unique TCR beta nucleotide sequences per donor were sequenced, and 15% to 20% of those sequences were non-productive. The study used immunosequencing to profile the T cell repertoires of 670 or so subjects and linked those repertoires to cytomegalovirus serostatus. Roughly 300 gigabases of sequencing data and 80 million or so unique TCR sequences were included in an early release covering over 600 HLA-typed donors. Donor age, sex, ethnicity and CMV serostatus were compiled alongside the repertoire data. To study patterns of TCR occurrence, a later analysis re-analyzed previously published TCR beta repertoires from 550 to 800 donors and added high-resolution HLA genotyping. Besides the first cohort of around 670 subjects, a separate validation cohort made up of roughly 120 different subjects was used. Among the roughly 410 genotyped donors, approximately 77% belonged to the genetic ancestry cluster associated with self-reported Caucasian donors. In the later analysis, no new phenotypic data were used to find candidate immune exposures; instead, reliance was placed on TCR beta sequences and their occurrence across donors. HLA typing covered class I and class II loci at four-digit resolution. All discovery cohort repertoires had been generated on a single sequencing platform. Results the study describes overall, beyond this receptor: In a later analysis, the rate of TCR association differed among HLA loci, with DRB1 alleles having the most associated TCRs and HLA-C alleles having the fewest. Compared with equally common non-associated chains, HLA-associated TCR beta chains in a later analysis were more clonally expanded and had lower generation probabilities. In the study, about 150 TCR beta chains were listed as associated with cytomegalovirus. While some public TCRs were present in many individuals, most TCR sequences turned up only very rarely across donors. According to a later analysis, parvovirus B19, influenza, CMV and Epstein-Barr virus appeared linked to several top co-occurrence clusters. The cohort was sequenced for TCR beta chains only, and without alpha or paired-chain data the features that could be detected were limited. The sequencing pipeline was judged likely to have produced a cluster of highly shared sequence variants as a technical artifact. The presence/absence analyses assumed that sequencing depth was roughly uniform across donors, and that assumption may not be true. A further reported finding was that TCR beta sequences accurately predicted the HLA-A and HLA-B alleles for most subjects in the first cohort. A later analysis found that most CMV-associated TCR beta chains appeared HLA-restricted, with HLA associations seemingly driven largely by CMV exposure. In a later analysis, 16,951 TCR beta sequences were associated with specific HLA alleles at a false discovery rate of 0.05. A later genetic analysis associated a missense DCLRE1C variant with V-gene and J-gene trimming of TCR beta chains, and an independent cohort replicated the association. In vitro tests confirmed that a few of the cytomegalovirus-associated TCR beta chains recognize cytomegalovirus antigens. The 87-base-pair reads could not distinguish some IMGT-functional V segments, including TRBV6-2 and TRBV6-3, so those segments were excluded. Because counts were too low, about 18 rarely observed V segments, including chromosome 9 orphons, were left out of the earlier analysis of 587 of the donors. The authors suggested that the approach could potentially be extended to other disease states and immunological phenotypes. Cytomegalovirus status was reported to be diagnosed by the classifier with high specificity and sensitivity in both the original and validation cohorts. Because HLA typing was unavailable for some donors at each locus, only the typed subset was used in association tests. Correlated functional status among segregating V segments might reflect linkage disequilibrium, but an unknown experimental factor could not be ruled out. Immune exposure information for the cohort was limited to CMV serostatus. Compared with the 666-donor mean, donors in an Asian-associated ancestry cluster had fewer N-insertions in productive TCRs, according to a later genetic analysis. When HLA alleles, especially DR and DQ, strongly co-occurred, attributing TCR associations to individual alleles was difficult. In an earlier analysis of about 600 of the donors, most TCR beta V segments appeared in productive rearrangements about 90% or about 30% of the time, broadly matching IMGT annotations.

The library was generated by the immunoSEQ multiplex PCR assay. The multiplex PCR relied on a mix of 60 forward primers for TCR Vbeta segments and 13 reverse primers for TCR Jbeta segments. A multiplex PCR assay on genomic DNA amplified the CDR3 region of rearranged TCR beta genes. The Illumina HiSeq System was used to sequence the amplified TCR beta libraries as 87-base-pair reads. The study's own analysis went as follows. Across the 600 to 700 repertoires, a later analysis counted approximately 83 million unique TCR beta chains, around 11 million of which were shared by at least two donors. A nearest-neighbor algorithm error-corrected the raw reads and collapsed the reads into unique sequences, merging closely related sequences to remove PCR and sequencing errors. V, D and J gene segments were assigned by aligning CDR3 sequences to IMGT reference sequences. For a sequence to be retained, a match of at least six nucleotides was required to both a V gene segment and a J gene segment. Rearrangements were called productive when the CDR3 lacked stop codons and stayed in frame with V and J; all others were non-productive. CDR3 was defined according to IMGT convention as the region running from the second conserved V-encoded cysteine to the conserved J-encoded phenylalanine. Sequences without an unambiguous match to a single V gene segment were excluded from the earlier analysis of approximately 560 of the donors. An earlier analysis of several hundred of the donors called V segments functional above 56.7% productive rearrangements and segregating when the between-donor standard deviation exceeded 5%. A statistical classification framework was developed to diagnose cytomegalovirus status using the catalog of TCR beta chain sequences. V and J gene assignment, in a later analysis, came from comparing TCR nucleotide sequences with IMGT/GENE-DB human TR gene sequences. The TCRdist pipeline was used in a later analysis to assign CDR3 sequences and most-parsimonious VDJ recombination scenarios. In a later analysis, each TCR beta chain was defined by its CDR3 amino acid sequence together with its V-gene family, and reads lacking a unique V-gene family were excluded. As a way to deal with suspected cross-contamination and a sequencing artifact, a later analysis dropped approximately 570 nucleotide sequences that were highly shared and had low generation probability. A later analysis calculated a clonal expansion index for each public chain from normalized within-repertoire ranks of inferred template counts. In a later analysis, generation probabilities were computed using a VDJ recombination model fitted to out-of-frame rearrangements, and the results were checked against IGoR. A later analysis scored TCR-TCR, TCR-HLA and TCR-CMV co-occurrence with hypergeometric tests, applying a repertoire-size bias correction to TCR pairs. False discovery rates were estimated in a later analysis by permuting HLA or CMV assignments 20 times. In a later analysis, co-occurring TCRs were grouped using DBSCAN, and TCRdist sequence similarity was added for clustering within HLA-allele-positive subsets. Repertoires with fewer than 30,000 or more than 120,000 public chains were left out of co-occurrence clustering, as were five repertoires with anomalous nucleotide sharing. This immuneACCESS table, as held by TCRdb, lists in-frame sequences with V and J called but not all clones. Of the missing ones, under half trace to an unresolved V gene in checked studies; the others have no known cause. V and J calls plus clone size are reproduced from that table; the DNA served to infer D and trimming. For this sample the table gives some 150,000 clones, of which roughly 83% were detected only once. The ten largest clones take up roughly 3.4% of the sample.

The germline V gene (reference sequence) yields SGHKS for CDR1 and YYEKEE for CDR2. The CDR3 holds 15 amino acids from the cysteine to the phenylalanine. The kept DNA is CDR3 alone, 45 bases in frame from the first base. V lost 4 bases and J lost 3 bases, and the count of bases not matched to a germline gene is 9. The receptor chain draws on TRBV5-5 and TRBJ2-7; 8 central nucleotides agree with TRBD2. Sequencing used PBMCs. The sequence came from a human donor in good health. The CDR3 amino acid sequence is: CASSPRAGANYEQYF. Here is the DNA: TGTGCCAGCAGCCCTAGAGCGGGGGCCAACTACGAGCAGTACTTC.